These 30 T cell receptor beta chains originate from one sample sequenced in a study of blood T cell repertoires in COVID-19. Sequencing used immunoSEQ multiplex PCR; TCRdb keeps in-frame clones, though not all of them. The repertoire holds roughly 230,000 clones, approximately 85% seen once, with 0.65% to 0.8% in the top ten. Sequenced sample: peripheral blood. The source of these receptors is a human donor in a cohort sampled during active COVID-19.

The chain carries TRBV5-1 and TRBJ2-5; 7 bases map to TRBD1. CDR1 is SGHRS, CDR2 YFSETQ, per germline. After removal of 1 base from V and 5 bases from J, the junction contained 11 bases not matched to a gene. This CDR3 has 16 amino acids. CDR3 in amino acids: CASSLLGEGAGETQYF. In nucleotides, the CDR3 is TGCGCCAGCAGCTTGCTTGGTGAGGGGGCCGGGGAGACCCAGTACTTC.

The chain is built from TRBV6-6 and TRBJ1-1; D not certain. This CDR3 has 12 residues. With 5 bases removed from V and 5 bases from J, the gap between germline ends came to 9 bases. Germline V CDR1 and CDR2: MNHNY, SVGAGI (reference sequence). The CDR3 nucleotides are TGTGCCAGCAGTCGAACCGGGACTGAAGCTTTCTTT. As protein: CASSRTGTEAFF.

The V gene is TRBV30, the J gene TRBJ2-7; 9 nucleotides agree with TRBD2. CDR1 GTSNPN and CDR2 SVGIG come from the germline V gene (reference sequence). This CDR3 contains 15 residues. This chain's CDR3 is CAVQVREGLPYEQYF. The DNA for the CDR3 is TGTGCTGTCCAAGTGCGGGAGGGCCTACCCTACGAGCAGTACTTC.

V gene TRBV2 combines with J gene TRBJ2-2; D is unclear. V gave up 1 base and J gave up 0 bases, with 9 bases separating them. There are 16 residues in the CDR3. Germline V CDR1 and CDR2: SNHLY, FYNNEI. The CDR3: CASSEDSIPNTGELFF. Written as DNA, the CDR3 is TGTGCCAGCAGTGAAGACAGTATACCGAACACCGGGGAGCTGTTTTTT.

This chain connects TRBV29-1 to TRBJ1-1; TRBD1 aligns across 7 bases. V lost 4 bases, J lost 1 base, and 6 bases stayed unmatched. There are 14 residues in the CDR3. CDR1 is SQVTM, CDR2 ANQGSEA, per germline. CDR3: CSVVRTGSNTEAFF. CDR3 coding DNA: TGCAGCGTTGTTAGGACAGGCTCGAACACTGAAGCTTTCTTT.

The V call is TRBV27, the J call TRBJ1-2; D is perhaps TRBD1 (5 bases). Germline V gene lookup returns CDR1 MNHEY and CDR2 SMNVEV (reference sequence). The CDR3 spans 15 residues. The V end lost 7 bases, the J end lost 4 bases, and 19 bases lay between the germline ends. The CDR3 spells CASKSQGGYGYGYTF. The CDR3 DNA follows: TGTGCCAGCAAATCGCAGGGAGGGTACGGCTATGGCTACACCTTC.

This clone appeared a single time. The chain has TRBV7-2 and TRBJ1-2; 7 bases line up with TRBD1. Germline V gene lookup returns CDR1 SGHTA and CDR2 FQGNSA. The V gene end was trimmed by 5 bases and the J gene end by 4 bases; junction bases not matched to a gene: 4. The CDR3 totals 13 residues. CDR3 sequence: CASSPWDSYGYTF. CDR3 DNA: TGTGCCAGCAGCCCTTGGGACAGCTATGGCTACACCTTC.

V is TRBV4-1 and J is TRBJ1-2, with D possibly being TRBD1 (5 bases). The CDR3 sequence is 17 residues long. V was trimmed by 2 bases and J by 1 base, leaving 17 bases between them. Germline CDR1 is MGHRA and CDR2 is YSYEKL. The CDR3 nucleotides read TGCGCCAGCAGCCAAAGGAGTCAGAGGACATATAACTATGGCTACACCTTC. It codes for CASSQRSQRTYNYGYTF.

V usage is TRBV7-2 and J usage is TRBJ2-7; D not resolved. The CDR3 totals 13 residues. The V end was cut by 3 bases, the J end by 4 bases, with 10 bases between. Germline CDR1 is SGHTA and CDR2 is FQGNSA. CDR3 bases: TGTGCCAGCAGCTTGGGCAGATTATACGAGCAGTACTTC. Translated: CASSLGRLYEQYF.

This chain joins TRBV12-3 or TRBV12-4 and TRBJ2-7; no reliable D call. CDR3 length: 12 residues. Trimming pared 5 bases from V and 3 bases from J, leaving 8 bases between. The DNA for the CDR3 is TGTGCCAGCAGTCCCCAGTACTACGAGCAGTACTTC. Translating gives CASSPQYYEQYF.

V is TRBV5-1 and J is TRBJ1-2; 8 bases are shared with TRBD1. With 5 bases clipped from V and 8 bases from J, the junction kept 8 bases outside the gene matches. The V gene's germline CDR1 is SGHRS and CDR2 YFSETQ. The CDR3 spans 13 residues. CDR3 DNA sequence: TGCGCCAGCAGTAGAGACAGGGGCGAGGGCTACACCTTC. This encodes CASSRDRGEGYTF.

The chain carries TRBV4-2 and TRBJ2-3; D gene ambiguous. Per germline, CDR1 LGHNA and CDR2 YNFKEQ. Trimming cost V 4 bases and J 4 bases, with 6 bases left between them. The CDR3 has 12 residues. CDR3 DNA: TGTGCCAGCAGCCGCTATTCAGATACGCAGTATTTT. It is translated as CASSRYSDTQYF.

This clone is a singleton in its sample. This chain links TRBV6-5 with TRBJ2-1; 7 bases are shared with TRBD2. The length of the CDR3 is 16 residues. J was trimmed by 8 bases and V by 0 bases; bases with no gene match: 10. Germline V gene lookup returns CDR1 MNHEY and CDR2 SVGAGI. CDR3 loop: CASSYSDTPGGHEQFF. As DNA, the CDR3 is TGTGCCAGCAGTTACTCGGACACTCCGGGGGGACATGAGCAGTTCTTC.

This clone was detected a few times. This rearrangement joins TRBV7-9 to TRBJ1-2; D is ambiguous. Germline V CDR1 and CDR2: SEHNR, FQNEAQ (reference sequence). Trimming took off 5 bases at V and 8 bases at J, with 9 bases between the two ends. The CDR3 covers 11 residues. CDR3 sequence: CASSTRSGYTF. DNA of the CDR3: TGTGCCAGCAGCACCAGGTCAGGCTACACCTTC. The full variable domain, with the rest looked up from reference TRBV7-9 and TRBJ1-2, is DTGVSQNPRHKITKRGQNVTFRCDPISEHNRLYWYRQTLGQGPEFLTYFQNEAQLEKSRLLSDRFSAERPKGSFSTLEIQRTEQGDSAMYLCASSTRSGYTFGSGTRLTVV.

The rearrangement links TRBV7-2 to TRBJ1-1, with D unclear. The V end lost 7 bases, the J end lost 5 bases, and 20 bases lay between the germline ends. CDR1 is SGHTA and CDR2 is FQGNSA in the germline V gene. The CDR3 runs to 15 residues. CDR3 bases: TGTGCCAGCACTATCAACCTAGGTGGCGGAACTGAAGCTTTCTTT. Encoded protein: CASTINLGGGTEAFF.

The V call is TRBV10-3, the J call TRBJ1-3, with 7 bases that match TRBD1. V dropped 4 bases and J dropped 0; count of bases not matched to a gene: 9. This CDR3 has 17 amino acids. Germline values: CDR1 ENHRY, CDR2 SYGVKD. The CDR3 nucleotides read TGTGCCATCAGTGCTCGGGACAGACACTACTCTGGAAACACCATATATTTT. Its translation: CAISARDRHYSGNTIYF.

The chain couples TRBV6-6 to TRBJ1-2; D is possibly TRBD1 (6 bases). The germline gives CDR1 MNHNY, CDR2 SVGAGI (reference sequence). V dropped 0 bases and J dropped 8 bases, with 16 bases sitting between them. This CDR3 is 15 amino acids long. The CDR3 here is CASSYSDSSGSGYTF. The CDR3 DNA follows: TGTGCCAGCAGTTACTCGGACAGCTCTGGAAGCGGCTACACCTTC.

This clone was detected a few times. The chain is built from TRBV15 and TRBJ1-1; 8 positions agree with TRBD1. This CDR3 spans 14 amino acids. Germline CDR1 and CDR2: LNHNV and YYDKDF (reference sequence). With 4 bases clipped from V and 4 bases from J, the junction kept 5 bases outside the gene matches. CDR3: CATSKDRASTEAFF. CDR3 bases: TGTGCCACCAGCAAGGACAGGGCGAGCACTGAAGCTTTCTTT.

The chain couples TRBV4-3 to TRBJ2-1, with no clear D. Trimming removed 4 bases from V and 1 base from J, with 8 bases in between. CDR1 and CDR2 from the germline V gene are LGHNA and YSLEER. The CDR3 spans 14 residues. The CDR3 loop reads CASSRELSYNEQFF. CDR3 DNA: TGCGCCAGCAGCCGCGAGCTTTCCTACAATGAGCAGTTCTTC.

Here the CDR3 DNA reads TGTGCCAGCAGCGCCGAGGCAGGGGGCTACGAGCAGTACTTC. This translates into CASSAEAGGYEQYF. This chain joins TRBV9 and TRBJ2-7, with TRBD1 identical over 7 bases. This CDR3 spans 14 amino acids. Germline CDR1 and CDR2: SGDLS and YYNGEE. V shed 3 bases, J shed 3 bases, and the junction held 6 bases outside the gene matches.

V gene TRBV28 combines with J gene TRBJ1-1, with D unclear. V lost 7 bases to trimming and J lost 2 bases, with 5 bases between them. The CDR3 length is 11 residues. Per the germline V gene, CDR1 is MDHEN and CDR2 is SYDVKM. The DNA for the CDR3 is TGTGCCAGCACAGAAAACACTGAAGCTTTCTTT. Amino acids: CASTENTEAFF. Together with reference TRBV28 and TRBJ1-1, the CDR3 gives the full variable domain: DVKVTQSSRYLVKRTGEKVFLECVQDMDHENMFWYRQDPGLGLRLIYFSYDVKMKEKGDIPEGYSVSREKKERFSLILESASTNQTSMYLCASTENTEAFFGQGTRLTVV.

The CDR3 DNA reads TGTGCCAGCAGTTTGGGGAGGGCCTACGAGCAGTACTTC. Protein product: CASSLGRAYEQYF. The gene calls are TRBV27 and TRBJ2-7; the match to TRBD2 covers 7 bases. Germline CDR1 reads MNHEY; CDR2 reads SMNVEV (reference sequence). With V trimmed by 3 bases and J by 2 bases, 1 base remained unmatched. This CDR3 comprises 13 residues.

The chain is built from TRBV3-1 (or the pseudogene TRBV3-2) and TRBJ2-7, with D unresolved. The CDR3 has 14 amino acids. Germline V CDR1 and CDR2: LGHDT, YNNKEL (reference sequence). Trimming took off 6 bases at V and 2 bases at J, with 14 bases between the two ends. In DNA, the CDR3 is TGTGCCAGCAGACCGGCTCGGAGACCCTACGAGCAGTACTTC. It translates to CASRPARRPYEQYF.

This chain joins TRBV5-4 and TRBJ2-2; weak D call: TRBD2 (5 bases). Trimming pared 5 bases from V and 6 bases from J, leaving 14 bases between. Per the germline V gene, CDR1 is SGHNT and CDR2 is YYREEE (reference sequence). The CDR3 is 14 amino acids. The CDR3 reads CASRSGIEPGELFF. The DNA for the CDR3 is TGTGCCAGCAGATCGGGAATAGAACCCGGGGAGCTGTTTTTT.

Here the CDR3 DNA reads TGCGCCAGCAGCTTGCTGCCAGGGGGCGCTTCAGGTAGCAATCAGCCCCAGCATTTT. Translation: CASSLLPGGASGSNQPQHF. The chain recombines TRBV5-1 with TRBJ1-5, with 8 bases identical to TRBD1. V trimming: 1 base; J trimming: 0 bases; junction bases outside the gene matches: 12. Germline V gene sequence: CDR1 SGHRS, CDR2 YFSETQ. The CDR3 sequence is 19 residues long. The entire variable domain, with the rest obtained from reference TRBV5-1 and TRBJ1-5, is as follows: KAGVTQTPRYLIKTRGQQVTLSCSPISGHRSVSWYQQTPGQGLQFLFEYFSETQRNKGNFPGRFSGRQFSNSRSEMNVSTLELGDSALYLCASSLLPGGASGSNQPQHFGDGTRLSIL.

The rearrangement joins TRBV13 to TRBJ2-7; 8 bases agree with TRBD1. The CDR3 loop spans 14 amino acids. Germline V CDR1 and CDR2: PRHDT, FYEKMQ (reference sequence). The V segment lost 2 bases and the J segment 5 bases; nucleotides outside the gene matches: 5. The CDR3 protein is CASSLRTGSHEQYF. Written as DNA, the CDR3 is TGTGCCAGCAGCTTAAGGACAGGGTCCCACGAGCAGTACTTC.

The chain couples TRBV2 to TRBJ1-1; D is unclear. This CDR3 has 13 residues. Trimming pared 4 bases from V and 4 bases from J, leaving 10 bases between. From germline, CDR1 is SNHLY and CDR2 FYNNEI. The CDR3 loop is CASSVGFGTEAFF. CDR3 DNA sequence: TGTGCCAGCAGTGTCGGGTTTGGCACTGAAGCTTTCTTT.

The chain couples TRBV19 to TRBJ2-7, with TRBD2 identical over 13 bases. Germline CDR1 LNHDA, CDR2 SQIVND (reference sequence). The CDR3 is 17 residues long. V was pared by 3 bases and J by 2 bases, with 7 bases of the junction left unmatched. The CDR3 nucleotides are TGTGCCAGTAGTATTCGTAGAGGGACTAGCGGGGCCTACGAGCAGTACTTC. Protein product: CASSIRRGTSGAYEQYF.

This clone has a handful of counts. The chain recombines TRBV6-1 with TRBJ1-1; D gene unclear. Between the trimmed V and J ends, which lost 1 base and 10 bases, there was a span of 4 bases. Germline CDR1 is MNHNS and CDR2 is SASEGT. The CDR3 is 10 residues long. The CDR3, as DNA: TGTGCCAGCAGTGAAGTTCGAGCTTTCTTT. Translating it yields CASSEVRAFF.

The V gene is TRBV7-7, the J gene TRBJ2-5; possibly TRBD1 for D (6 bases). Per germline, CDR1 SSHAT and CDR2 FNYEAQ (reference sequence). The CDR3 sequence is 15 residues long. Here the CDR3 reads CASVPKGQTMKTQYF. The CDR3 DNA is TGTGCTAGCGTACCGAAAGGACAGACGATGAAGACCCAGTACTTC.